Below are 5 T cell receptor beta chains sequenced from a single sample in a study of long-term antiretroviral therapy in people with HIV. Run at survey level, the immunoSEQ assay was version v3.0. Libraries were prepared by immunoSEQ multiplex PCR; TCRdb keeps only in-frame clonotypes and omits some of them. The data hold about 34,000 clones, with about 85% observed a single time. This sample comprised unsorted PBMCs, obtained 1.9 years after starting antiretroviral therapy. The receptor set was obtained from a man younger than 35 with HIV.

This sequence joins TRBV5-4 and TRBJ1-3; 7 nucleotides match TRBD1. V lost 2 bases, J lost 5 bases, and 4 bases stayed unmatched. Germline V gene data show CDR1 as SGHNT and CDR2 as YYREEE (reference sequence). This CDR3 spans 14 amino acids. The CDR3 sequence is CASSFTGVRNTIYF. The CDR3 coding sequence is TGTGCCAGCAGCTTTACAGGGGTTAGAAACACCATATATTTT.

The chain combines TRBV25-1 with TRBJ2-2, with D perhaps being TRBD1 or TRBD2 (6 bases each). Germline V gene lookup returns CDR1 MGHDK and CDR2 SYGVNS. This CDR3 spans 14 amino acids. The V end was cut by 6 bases, the J end by 5 bases, with 13 bases between. The CDR3 DNA follows: TGTGCCAGCAGGGAGGAGGGGGAAACCGGGGAGCTGTTTTTT. As protein: CASREEGETGELFF.

This clone has a handful of counts. This sequence joins TRBV4-2 and TRBJ1-2; D gene ambiguous. V lost 5 bases and J lost 1, with 5 bases in between. Germline assignment: CDR1 LGHNA and CDR2 YNFKEQ. The CDR3 covers 12 residues. CDR3 protein: CASSSLNYGYTF. The DNA for the CDR3 is TGTGCCAGCAGCTCCCTTAACTATGGCTACACCTTC.

The chain joins TRBV4-1 to TRBJ2-1; D not certain. Per germline, CDR1 MGHRA and CDR2 YSYEKL. This CDR3 is 17 amino acids long. With 2 bases removed from V and 15 bases from J, the gap between germline ends came to 29 bases. The CDR3 loop is CASSQILLHGLPQSMFF. CDR3 sequence (DNA): TGCGCCAGCAGCCAAATTCTCCTGCACGGCCTCCCCCAGAGCATGTTCTTC.

This sequence joins TRBV29-1 and TRBJ1-1; TRBD1 is a possible D gene (5 bases). The ends were cut back, 6 bases at V and 0 bases at J, with 23 bases in the middle. The V gene's germline CDR1 is SQVTM and CDR2 ANQGSEA. The CDR3 covers 17 residues. The CDR3 reads CSVQGTAGNLMNTEAFF. DNA for the CDR3: TGCAGCGTACAAGGGACCGCCGGGAACCTCATGAACACTGAAGCTTTCTTT.